The clone carrying this T cell receptor (beta chain) has just a few counts. These data are taken from a study of T-cell memory formation after mild COVID-19. 5'RACE primed at constant segments yielded TCR alpha and TCR beta cDNA libraries bearing sample barcodes and UMIs. TCRdb reprocessed the 5' RACE reads with MiXCR, giving one entry per CDR3 protein. Of 310,000 or so distinct CDR3 sequences listed, about 15% were seen once; the top ten hold roughly 23%. This clonotype was obtained from a man between 18 and 35 years old who had mild COVID-19 (a few samples of this study predate the infection). Cell type and time point are not known. Source material: PBMCs or a T cell subset sorted from them (not recorded which).

The chain's CDR3 is CSHTGAQNTEAFF. The DNA of the CDR3 is TGCAGCCACACAGGGGCCCAGAACACTGAAGCTTTCTTT. The chain is built from TRBV29-1 and TRBJ1-1; 7 bases map to TRBD1. In germline, CDR1 is SQVTM, CDR2 ANQGSEA. Trimming removed 8 bases from V and 1 base from J; junction bases left unmatched: 7. The CDR3 consists of 13 residues.